This entry concerns a single TCR beta chain. The data were taken from a study of blood T cell repertoires in COVID-19. Overall study: From T cells, B-cell-depleted T cells, or PBMCs came the material, which was cDNA or gDNA.

Study processing details: The authors estimated nucleated cell counts from reference gene primer amplification. Sequenced by immunoSEQ multiplex PCR; TCRdb stores in-frame clones only, minus some. Clone size and the V and J calls come from that table; the DNA yielded D and trimming. The sample contains about 230,000 clones, 86% of which appear only once. Germline V CDR1 and CDR2: MNHEY, SVGAGI. V dropped 6 bases and J dropped 3 bases, with 12 bases sitting between them. This CDR3 contains 13 residues. Participant reports of clinical history set cohort assignment. Recovered Cohort 3 donors showed two negative PCRs, clearance, or symptom resolution.

This chain joins TRBV6-5 and TRBJ2-7, with TRBD2 as a possible D gene (5 bases). The source material was PBMCs or T cells enriched from blood (not recorded which). This TCR was sampled from a young man who had recovered from COVID-19. The CDR3 nucleotides read TGTGCCAGCAGCCTCTCTGAGGGCTACGAGCAGTACTTC. Its protein product is CASSLSEGYEQYF.